The rows below give T cell receptor beta chains drawn from one sample of a study of T cell responses to AZD1222 COVID-19 vaccine. Sequenced by immunoSEQ multiplex PCR; TCRdb stores in-frame clones only, minus some. The sample carries fewer than 200,000 clones, around nine tenths recorded once. The sample consisted of peripheral blood, taken 28 days after the second dose of the MenACWY control vaccine. The origin of the receptors is an adult who received the MenACWY meningococcal vaccine as a control. Each CDR3 is given with its conserved first and last residue. Fields, in order: V gene, clone size, D gene, J gene, CDR3 protein, CDR3 DNA. A D gene is named only where the DNA matches it firmly. Expanded clones get a size class; other rows say once, few or many, or leave the size out.

TRBV18	NA	NA	TRBJ1-1	CASSPGQTPNTEAFF	TGTGCCAGCTCACCCGGCCAGACCCCCAACACTGAAGCTTTCTTT
TRBV6-5	NA	TRBD1	TRBJ2-7	CASSSWTGAYEQYF	TGTGCCAGCAGTTCCTGGACAGGAGCCTACGAGCAGTACTTC
TRBV6-2/TRBV6-3	NA	NA	TRBJ2-7	CASSYFDYEQYF	TGTGCCAGCAGTTACTTCGATTACGAGCAGTACTTC
TRBV6-5	NA	NA	TRBJ1-2	CASDRTSYGYTF	TGTGCCAGCGATAGGACGTCCTATGGCTACACCTTC
TRBV6-5	NA	TRBD2	TRBJ2-7	CASSPGVAGVVQYF	TGTGCCAGCAGCCCCGGGGTAGCGGGAGTGGTGCAGTACTTC
TRBV2	NA	TRBD2	TRBJ2-1	CASRTSGRPSSYNEQFF	TGTGCCAGCAGAACTAGCGGGAGGCCGAGCTCCTACAATGAGCAGTTCTTC
TRBV5-1	once	NA	TRBJ1-2	CASSASPPGYTF	TGCGCCAGCAGCGCTTCTCCCCCTGGCTACACCTTC
TRBV28	NA	NA	TRBJ1-6	CASSLFAAGGSPLHF	TGTGCCAGCAGTTTATTCGCAGCTGGGGGTTCACCCCTCCACTTT
TRBV30	NA	NA	TRBJ1-4	CAWSLTGFGEKLFF	TGTGCCTGGAGCCTGACGGGGTTTGGAGAAAAACTGTTTTTT
TRBV5-1	NA	NA	TRBJ2-7	CASSSPSYEQYF	TGCGCCAGCAGCTCCCCCTCCTACGAGCAGTACTTC
TRBV7-3	NA	NA	TRBJ2-2	CASSIRPPARGRTGELFF	TGTGCCAGCAGCATACGCCCCCCGGCGAGGGGTCGGACCGGGGAGCTGTTTTTT
TRBV7-8	NA	NA	TRBJ2-7	CASSSPSAHYEQYF	TGTGCCAGCAGCTCCCCCAGCGCACACTACGAGCAGTACTTC
TRBV15	NA	NA	TRBJ1-3	CATSRDPGGSGNTIYF	TGTGCCACCAGCAGAGATCCTGGGGGCAGTGGAAACACCATATATTTT
TRBV11-3	once	NA	TRBJ1-3	CASSYRIGSGNTIYF	TGTGCCAGCAGCTATAGGATCGGCTCTGGAAACACCATATATTTT
TRBV24-1	NA	NA	TRBJ2-7	CATSAAAQVHEQYF	TGTGCCACCAGTGCCGCGGCCCAGGTACACGAGCAGTACTTC
TRBV2	NA	NA	TRBJ1-1	CASIVGGWTEAFF	TGTGCCAGCATTGTCGGGGGGTGGACTGAAGCTTTCTTT
TRBV5-4	NA	NA	TRBJ2-2	CASSLGSSLSAGLFF	TGTGCCAGCAGCTTGGGGAGCTCCCTGTCGGCGGGGCTGTTTTTT
TRBV11-2	NA	NA	TRBJ1-4	CASSPQGSEKLFF	TGTGCCAGCAGCCCGCAGGGAAGTGAAAAACTGTTTTTT
TRBV24-1	NA	NA	TRBJ1-2	CATSDSWGYGYTF	TGTGCCACCAGTGATTCATGGGGGTATGGCTACACCTTC
TRBV29-1	NA	TRBD2	TRBJ2-1	CSVLRPRLAGSYNEQFF	TGCAGCGTGCTACGCCCTCGACTAGCGGGTTCCTACAATGAGCAGTTCTTC
TRBV7-9	once	TRBD1	TRBJ1-1	CASSRDRVNTEAFF	TGTGCCAGCAGTCGAGACAGGGTGAACACTGAAGCTTTCTTT
TRBV10-3	NA	NA	TRBJ1-5	CAISELSNQPQHF	TGTGCCATCAGTGAGCTCAGCAATCAGCCCCAGCATTTT
TRBV9	NA	NA	TRBJ1-4	CASSSGGVNEKLFF	TGTGCCAGCAGCTCCGGGGGGGTAAATGAAAAACTGTTTTTT
TRBV19	NA	TRBD1	TRBJ2-5	CASEQGAGETQYF	TGTGCCTCAGAGCAGGGGGCCGGAGAGACCCAGTACTTC
TRBV7-2	once	TRBD1	TRBJ2-5	CASSSDRGPETQYF	TGTGCCAGCAGCTCCGACAGGGGGCCAGAGACCCAGTACTTC
TRBV6-2/TRBV6-3	few	NA	TRBJ1-5	CASSHRLYPQHF	TGTGCCAGCAGTCACCGACTTTACCCCCAGCATTTT
TRBV19	NA	TRBD1	TRBJ2-1	CASSITGVSYNEQFF	TGTGCCAGTAGTATAACAGGGGTCTCCTACAATGAGCAGTTCTTC
TRBV7-8	NA	NA	TRBJ1-2	CASSLERRDQSYGYTF	TGTGCCAGCAGCTTGGAGAGGAGGGATCAAAGCTATGGCTACACCTTC
TRBV30	once	NA	TRBJ2-5	CAWSVDSLPQETQYF	TGTGCCTGGAGTGTAGACTCCTTGCCCCAAGAGACCCAGTACTTC
TRBV30	NA	NA	TRBJ1-5	CAWSTFGDQPQHF	TGTGCCTGGAGTACCTTTGGGGACCAGCCCCAGCATTTT
TRBV28	NA	NA	TRBJ1-1	CASSPPRVMNTEAFF	TGTGCCAGCAGCCCCCCAAGGGTCATGAACACTGAAGCTTTCTTT
TRBV30	NA	NA	TRBJ2-1	CAWSVGPGDEQFF	TGTGCCTGGAGTGTAGGGCCCGGGGATGAGCAGTTCTTC
TRBV19	NA	TRBD1	TRBJ1-2	CASSEIGQAYGYTF	TGTGCCAGTAGCGAGATCGGACAGGCTTATGGCTACACCTTC
TRBV7-2	NA	NA	TRBJ1-2	CASSLHGQLGGYTF	TGTGCCAGCAGCTTACATGGACAGCTAGGGGGCTACACCTTC
TRBV9	NA	TRBD1	TRBJ1-4	CASSRRDSDIEKLFF	TGTGCCAGCAGCAGGAGGGACAGTGATATTGAAAAACTGTTTTTT
TRBV19	NA	NA	TRBJ1-1	CASNQGFNTEAFF	TGTGCTTCAAACCAGGGATTTAACACTGAAGCTTTCTTT
TRBV4-2	NA	NA	TRBJ1-2	CASSQAGRDYTF	TGTGCCAGCAGCCAAGCCGGACGAGACTACACCTTC
TRBV10-3	NA	TRBD1	TRBJ1-5	CAIKPDRGGNQPQHF	TGTGCCATCAAACCGGACAGGGGTGGCAATCAGCCCCAGCATTTT
TRBV7-3	NA	NA	TRBJ2-2	CASSLEGLHTGELFF	TGTGCCAGCAGCCTGGAGGGCCTCCACACCGGGGAGCTGTTTTTT
TRBV7-6	NA	NA	TRBJ1-5	CASSLAPREPQHF	TGTGCCAGCAGCTTAGCACCGCGGGAGCCCCAGCATTTT
TRBV12-2	NA	NA	TRBJ2-1	CASRFLAGGDNEQFF	TGTGCAAGTCGCTTCCTAGCGGGAGGTGACAATGAGCAGTTCTTC
TRBV6-4	NA	TRBD1	TRBJ1-6	CASSPGQEDNSPLHF	TGTGCCAGCAGTCCCGGACAGGAAGATAATTCACCCCTCCACTTT
TRBV19	NA	TRBD2	TRBJ2-5	CASSIVSTSGRGQETQYF	TGTGCCAGTAGTATAGTTTCGACTAGCGGGCGGGGTCAAGAGACCCAGTACTTC
TRBV2	NA	NA	TRBJ1-6	CASSDGREPLHF	TGTGCCAGCAGTGATGGGCGGGAGCCCCTCCACTTT
TRBV28	NA	TRBD1	TRBJ1-1	CASSLQDRGVAFF	TGTGCCAGCAGTTTGCAAGACAGGGGGGTGGCTTTCTTT
TRBV5-1	NA	NA	TRBJ2-5	CASSSSGGGKQETQYF	TGCGCCAGCAGCTCTTCGGGCGGCGGGAAACAAGAGACCCAGTACTTC
TRBV5-1	NA	NA	TRBJ1-1	CASSLAARLTEAFF	TGCGCCAGCAGCTTGGCCGCCCGGCTTACTGAAGCTTTCTTT
TRBV14	NA	NA	TRBJ1-5	CASRKQGGDNQPQHF	TGTGCCAGCAGAAAACAGGGTGGGGACAATCAGCCCCAGCATTTT
TRBV5-1	NA	TRBD1	TRBJ1-5	CASSPFLTGGLQPQHF	TGCGCCAGCAGCCCATTTTTGACAGGGGGGCTTCAGCCCCAGCATTTT
TRBV3-1/TRBV3-2	NA	TRBD1	TRBJ1-6	CASSGQDRVNSPLHF	TGTGCCAGCAGCGGACAGGACAGGGTAAATTCACCCCTCCACTTT
TRBV28	NA	NA	TRBJ1-1	CASSTLTRGTEAFF	TGTGCCAGCAGCACCTTAACTAGAGGGACTGAAGCTTTCTTT
TRBV28	NA	NA	TRBJ1-2	CASSPGVSNYGYTF	TGTGCCAGCAGCCCAGGAGTTTCCAACTATGGCTACACCTTC
TRBV5-6	NA	TRBD1	TRBJ1-2	CASNRQGLAYGYTF	TGTGCCAGCAACCGACAGGGTCTTGCCTATGGCTACACCTTC
TRBV2	NA	NA	TRBJ1-5	CASGGEAIVQPQHF	TGTGCCAGCGGTGGGGAAGCGATAGTTCAGCCCCAGCATTTT